These 25 T cell receptor beta chains came from one sample sequenced in a study of long-term antiretroviral therapy in people with HIV. Samples were assayed with immunoSEQ v3.0 at survey level. Method: immunoSEQ multiplex PCR; TCRdb's copy keeps in-frame clones and lacks some. There are 30,000 to 50,000 clones in the sample; 80% to 90% occur only once, and around 3.9% lies in the top ten. Here the sequenced sample was unsorted PBMCs, taken just before starting antiretroviral therapy. The source of these receptors is a woman younger than 35 with HIV.

The chain recombines TRBV11-2 with TRBJ1-1, with 8 bases lining up with TRBD1. The CDR3 is made up of 15 amino acids. The trim removed 4 bases at V and 0 bases at J, leaving 4 bases unmatched. Germline V gene data show CDR1 as SGHAT and CDR2 as FQNNGV. Here the CDR3 reads CASSSGQGLNTEAFF. The CDR3 DNA sequence: TGTGCCAGCAGCTCTGGACAGGGTTTGAACACTGAAGCTTTCTTT. The complete variable domain, with remaining parts taken from reference TRBV11-2 and TRBJ1-1, reads EAGVAQSPRYKIIEKRQSVAFWCNPISGHATLYWYQQILGQGPKLLIQFQNNGVVDDSQLPKDRFSAERLKGVDSTLKIQPAKLEDSAVYLCASSSGQGLNTEAFFGQGTRLTVV.

V and J are TRBV28 and TRBJ1-4; 8 bases map to TRBD1. Trimming removed 6 bases from V and 6 bases from J; junction bases left unmatched: 6. This CDR3 comprises 14 residues. Per germline, CDR1 MDHEN and CDR2 SYDVKM. In DNA, the CDR3 is TGTGCCAGCAGGGCAAGGGGACAGGATGAAAAACTGTTTTTT. It encodes CASRARGQDEKLFF.

The CDR3 reads CASSRTFSSTDTQYF. CDR3 nucleotides: TGTGCCAGCAGCCGGACCTTCTCTAGCACAGATACGCAGTATTTT. V gene TRBV11-2 combines with J gene TRBJ2-3; D not resolved. Trimming took 5 bases from V and 0 from J, leaving 12 bases between them. Per the germline V gene, CDR1 is SGHAT and CDR2 is FQNNGV. This CDR3 contains 15 residues.

The chain joins TRBV28 to TRBJ2-2; possibly TRBD1 for D (6 bases). Looked up from germline, CDR1 is MDHEN and CDR2 is SYDVKM. V shed 3 bases and J shed 13 bases, with 18 bases lying between them. The CDR3 length is 14 residues. CDR3: CASSFLDRTLGLFF. CDR3 nucleotides: TGTGCCAGCAGTTTCCTGGACAGAACGCTGGGGCTGTTTTTT.

The chain carries TRBV7-6 and TRBJ2-6; D remains unclear. Germline lookup yields CDR1 SGHVS and CDR2 FNYEAQ. V was shortened by 0 bases and J by 0 bases, with 12 bases between the two germline ends. This CDR3 spans 18 amino acids. In DNA, the CDR3 is TGTGCCAGCAGCTTAGCTGTCAGCCAAAGCTCTGGGGCCAACGTCCTGACTTTC. This codes for CASSLAVSQSSGANVLTF.

V and J are TRBV5-6 and TRBJ2-2; TRBD2 matches at 7 bases. Trimming removed 3 bases from V and 6 bases from J; junction bases left unmatched: 17. This CDR3 region has 18 residues. Germline CDR1 and CDR2: SGHDT and YYEEEE. As DNA, the CDR3 is TGTGCCAGCAGCTGGGGTGCCCTCGGGGGGACGGGGCCCGGGGAGCTGTTTTTT. Its protein product is CASSWGALGGTGPGELFF.

The chain combines TRBV7-9 with TRBJ2-5; 13 nucleotides match TRBD2. CDR3 size: 16 residues. J gave up 1 base and V 7 bases, and 6 bases lay outside the gene matches. CDR1 is SEHNR, CDR2 FQNEAQ, per germline (reference sequence). CDR3: CASTSGLAGTQETQYF. In nucleotides, the CDR3 is TGTGCCAGCACATCGGGACTAGCGGGGACCCAAGAGACCCAGTACTTC.

This chain joins TRBV13 and TRBJ1-1; D might be TRBD1 (6 bases). CDR3 length: 16 residues. Deletions cut 2 bases from V and 3 bases from J, with 16 bases between. Germline V gives CDR1 PRHDT, CDR2 FYEKMQ (reference sequence). CDR3 nucleotides: TGTGCCAGCAGCTTAAGGGGGAGCGGGATTCACACTGAAGCTTTCTTT. It yields the protein CASSLRGSGIHTEAFF.

The chain carries TRBV27 and TRBJ1-2; possibly TRBD1 for D (6 bases). Trimming left V 5 bases short and J 4 bases short, with 14 bases between. The CDR3 runs 14 residues. CDR1 is MNHEY and CDR2 is SMNVEV in the germline V gene (reference sequence). CDR3 nucleotide sequence: TGTGCCAGCAGTCCTACAGGGCGGCGCTATGGCTACACCTTC. Amino acids: CASSPTGRRYGYTF.

This clone occurred once. The rearrangement uses TRBV27 and TRBJ2-7; D call uncertain. This CDR3 region has 12 residues. Per germline, CDR1 MNHEY and CDR2 SMNVEV (reference sequence). V gave up 5 bases and J gave up 6 bases, with 11 bases separating them. The CDR3 DNA reads TGTGCCAGCAGTCACCCCCCCACCGAGCAGTACTTC. Translated, it gives CASSHPPTEQYF.

This clone was recorded only once. The rearrangement links TRBV28 to TRBJ1-1, with TRBD1 matching 9 bases. Germline CDR1 is MDHEN and CDR2 is SYDVKM. This CDR3 region has 16 residues. Trimming took 6 bases from V and 5 from J; bases not matched to a gene: 13. The CDR3: CASSFLQGALGTEAFF. The CDR3 nucleotides are TGTGCCAGCAGCTTTTTACAGGGGGCATTGGGGACTGAAGCTTTCTTT.

This sequence joins TRBV5-1 and TRBJ2-3, with 8 bases identical to TRBD2. Trimming took 4 bases from V and 2 from J; bases not matched to a gene: 6. The CDR3 covers 15 residues. CDR1 is SGHRS and CDR2 is YFSETQ in the germline V gene. Here the CDR3 reads CASSEAGVDTDTQYF. The CDR3 DNA reads TGCGCCAGCAGCGAAGCGGGAGTCGACACAGATACGCAGTATTTT. The whole variable domain, remainder taken from reference TRBV5-1 and TRBJ2-3, is KAGVTQTPRYLIKTRGQQVTLSCSPISGHRSVSWYQQTPGQGLQFLFEYFSETQRNKGNFPGRFSGRQFSNSRSEMNVSTLELGDSALYLCASSEAGVDTDTQYFGPGTRLTVL.

The rearrangement links TRBV5-1 to TRBJ2-3, with 9 positions matching TRBD1. The V segment lost 1 base and the J segment 2 bases; nucleotides outside the gene matches: 11. The CDR3 sequence is 18 residues long. CDR1 SGHRS and CDR2 YFSETQ come from the germline V gene. In DNA form, the CDR3 reads TGCGCCAGCAGCTTGACCTCCCGGGACAGGGAATTCACAGATACGCAGTATTTT. Translation gives CASSLTSRDREFTDTQYF.

J is TRBJ1-1 and V is TRBV19; D is ambiguous. The CDR3 loop spans 12 amino acids. CDR1 is LNHDA and CDR2 is SQIVND in the germline V gene (reference sequence). V was shortened by 3 bases and J by 4 bases, with 6 bases between the two germline ends. CDR3 in amino acids: CASSIPSTEAFF. CDR3 DNA sequence: TGTGCCAGTAGTATCCCCTCCACTGAAGCTTTCTTT.

This sequence joins TRBV7-2 and TRBJ2-4; no firm D call. The germline CDR1 and CDR2 sequences are SGHTA and FQGNSA. V lost 8 bases, J lost 6 bases, and 8 bases lay in between. This CDR3 is built from 11 residues. The CDR3 coding sequence is TGTGCCAGCGGGGTCGGAAACATTCAGTACTTC. Amino acids: CASGVGNIQYF.

The rearrangement joins TRBV19 to TRBJ2-3, with a weak D call TRBD2 (6 bases). CDR3 length: 13 residues. Germline V gene data show CDR1 as LNHDA and CDR2 as SQIVND (reference sequence). Deletions cut 3 bases from V and 6 bases from J, with 10 bases between. CDR3 coding DNA: TGTGCCAGTAGTATCGCGGGGAGGGATACGCAGTATTTT. Encoded protein: CASSIAGRDTQYF.

V and J are TRBV29-1 and TRBJ2-3; D gene ambiguous. In germline, CDR1 is SQVTM, CDR2 ANQGSEA. V lost 6 bases, J lost 5 bases, and 12 bases lay in between. The CDR3 is 12 amino acids. CDR3 residues: CSVRALQDTQYF. The CDR3 DNA reads as TGCAGCGTCCGAGCCTTACAAGATACGCAGTATTTT.

This chain joins TRBV4-1 and TRBJ2-3; possibly TRBD2 for D (6 bases). In germline, CDR1 is MGHRA, CDR2 YSYEKL. The CDR3 consists of 13 residues. V lost 3 bases to trimming and J lost 4 bases, with 8 bases between them. The CDR3 DNA follows: TGCGCCAGCAGCCAGGGGGGTCCAGATACGCAGTATTTT. The encoded protein is CASSQGGPDTQYF.

The chain uses TRBV9 and TRBJ2-7; no definite D call. The CDR3 contains 14 residues. V was cut by 3 bases and J by 2 bases, with 12 bases left in between. CDR1 and CDR2 (germline): SGDLS, YYNGEE. The CDR3 region is CASSADPTPYEQYF. DNA of the CDR3: TGTGCCAGCAGCGCCGATCCGACGCCCTACGAGCAGTACTTC.

There are a few counts of this clone. The sample has other DNA sequences that encode this CDR3 too. The gene calls are TRBV28 and TRBJ2-2; D not certain. The germline V and J ends were trimmed by 2 bases and 4 bases, with 5 bases remaining between them. Germline V lookup: CDR1 MDHEN, CDR2 SYDVKM. The CDR3 is 13 amino acids. The CDR3 is CASSLLGTGELFF. In DNA, the CDR3 is TGTGCCAGCAGTTTACTAGGCACCGGGGAGCTGTTTTTT.

This clone is a singleton in its sample. V and J are TRBV25-1 and TRBJ2-7, with D maybe TRBD1 (6 bases). This CDR3 has 13 residues. V was clipped by 3 bases and J by 5 bases, with 11 bases between them. Germline loops: CDR1 MGHDK, CDR2 SYGVNS. DNA for the CDR3: TGTGCCAGCAGTGATCGACCAGGGGACGAGCAGTACTTC. Amino acids: CASSDRPGDEQYF.

In its sample, this clone was seen once. The chain links TRBV5-1 to TRBJ1-3; D remains unclear. V was cut by 2 bases and J by 0 bases, with 9 bases left in between. The CDR3 spans 15 residues. Per the germline V gene, CDR1 is SGHRS and CDR2 is YFSETQ. The CDR3 DNA sequence: TGCGCCAGCAGCTTCGCAGCGGACTCTGGAAACACCATATATTTT. As protein: CASSFAADSGNTIYF.

The V call is TRBV5-1, the J call TRBJ2-7, with 7 bases fitting TRBD1. V dropped 4 bases and J dropped 0; count of bases not matched to a gene: 4. This CDR3 has 14 amino acids. The germline gives CDR1 SGHRS, CDR2 YFSETQ. In DNA, the CDR3 is TGCGCCAGCAGCGTCCGGGACAGCTCCTACGAGCAGTACTTC. Translated: CASSVRDSSYEQYF.

The gene calls are TRBV28 and TRBJ1-2, with 7 bases aligning to TRBD1. Germline lookup yields CDR1 MDHEN and CDR2 SYDVKM. The ends lost 5 bases at V and 5 bases at J; junction bases unmatched: 8. The CDR3 runs 14 residues. CDR3 sequence reads: CASSKTGQIYGYTF. The CDR3 nucleotides read TGTGCCAGCAGTAAAACGGGACAGATTTATGGCTACACCTTC.

The chain uses TRBV4-1 and TRBJ1-5, with D unresolved. The CDR3 extends over 15 amino acids. Trimming shortened V by 4 bases and J by 3 bases, and 13 bases separated the two germline ends. Per the germline V gene, CDR1 is MGHRA and CDR2 is YSYEKL. The CDR3 loop reads CASSPWWVNNQPQHF. CDR3 in DNA: TGCGCCAGCAGCCCCTGGTGGGTCAACAATCAGCCCCAGCATTTT.